Listed here are 15 T cell receptor beta chains from one sample, sequenced in a study of cytotoxic CD8 clonotypes in ibrutinib-treated CLL. TCRdb's copy holds only in-frame clones and misses some; the assay was immunoSEQ multiplex PCR. The sample has tens of thousands of clones; around 53% are singletons. Sequenced here: PBMCs, sampled after 12 months of ibrutinib treatment. These receptor sequences come from a human donor with chronic lymphocytic leukemia.

This clone was detected only a few times. This chain joins TRBV4-1 and TRBJ2-1, with 9 bases that match TRBD2. The junction had 7 bases not matched to a gene; V was cut back by 0 bases and J by 7 bases. This CDR3 has 16 residues. Germline CDR1 and CDR2: MGHRA and YSYEKL. CDR3 sequence (DNA): TGCGCCAGCAGCCAAGACAGGTCTAGCGGGAAAAATGAGCAGTTCTTC. Its protein product is CASSQDRSSGKNEQFF.

Relative to its sample, this clone is medium-sized. This chain uses TRBV6-6 with TRBJ2-5; no clear D. The CDR3 contains 12 residues. V lost 0 bases to trimming and J lost 1 base, with 0 bases between them. Germline CDR1 is MNHNY and CDR2 is SVGAGI (reference sequence). CDR3 sequence (DNA): TGTGCCAGCAGTTACTCCCAAGAGACCCAGTACTTC. Translated: CASSYSQETQYF.

This clone has a handful of counts. The V and J genes are TRBV5-6 and TRBJ2-7; 7 bases are shared with TRBD1. Unmatched junction bases numbered 3, after V lost 0 bases and J lost 3 bases. This CDR3 spans 14 amino acids. Germline V gene data show CDR1 as SGHDT and CDR2 as YYEEEE. CDR3 in DNA: TGTGCCAGCAGCTTGGCTGCAGGGGGCTACGAGCAGTACTTC. Translation: CASSLAAGGYEQYF.

This clone was recorded a few times. The chain links TRBV19 to TRBJ1-5; tentative D call: TRBD1 (5 bases). CDR3 length: 12 residues. Per germline, CDR1 LNHDA and CDR2 SQIVND (reference sequence). The V and J ends lost 3 bases and 8 bases respectively, with 8 bases between them. CDR3 bases: TGTGCCAGTAGTATGGGGGGTGAGCCCCAGCATTTT. Translating it yields CASSMGGEPQHF.

The V gene is TRBV6-1, the J gene TRBJ2-2; 7 bases align to TRBD1. V shed 5 bases and J 4 bases; nucleotides not matched to a gene: 4. The CDR3 runs to 14 residues. In germline, CDR1 is MNHNS, CDR2 SASEGT. CDR3 region: CASSPGGITGELFF. The CDR3 DNA follows: TGTGCCAGCAGTCCAGGGGGAATCACCGGGGAGCTGTTTTTT.

The rearrangement links TRBV5-6 to TRBJ2-7; 12 bases agree with TRBD2. The CDR3 consists of 19 residues. Unmatched junction bases numbered 13, after V lost 3 bases and J lost 0 bases. Germline assignment: CDR1 SGHDT and CDR2 YYEEEE. In DNA form, the CDR3 reads TGTGCCAGCAGCTCCTCTCCGGGACTAGCGGGTCGGAGCTCCTACGAGCAGTACTTC. Translated, it gives CASSSSPGLAGRSSYEQYF.

This chain connects TRBV29-1 to TRBJ2-7; D uncertain. This CDR3 region has 13 residues. V lost 6 bases, J lost 0 bases, and 12 bases lay in between. CDR1 is SQVTM, CDR2 ANQGSEA, per germline. This CDR3 reads CSVGRLASYEQYF. The CDR3 coding sequence is TGCAGCGTCGGACGCCTTGCCTCCTACGAGCAGTACTTC.

This clone was counted at least ten times. The rearrangement links TRBV20-1 to TRBJ2-7; D ambiguous. Germline V gene sequence: CDR1 DFQATT, CDR2 SNEGSKA (reference sequence). CDR3 size: 10 residues. Trimming stripped 5 bases from V and 3 bases from J, with 5 bases between. In nucleotides, the CDR3 is TGCAGTGCTGGAAACTACGAGCAGTACTTC. This translates into CSAGNYEQYF.

V gene TRBV9 combines with J gene TRBJ2-3; D might be TRBD2 (6 bases). CDR1 is SGDLS, CDR2 YYNGEE, per germline. V lost 3 bases and J lost 0, with 17 bases in between. The CDR3 consists of 17 residues. This chain's CDR3 is CASSAEGAGGSTDTQYF. The CDR3 bases are TGTGCCAGCAGCGCAGAAGGGGCCGGGGGTAGCACAGATACGCAGTATTTT.

This chain joins TRBV6-1 and TRBJ1-2, with D uncertain. Trimming stripped 4 bases from V and 6 bases from J, with 12 bases between. This CDR3 has 13 amino acids. CDR1 and CDR2 (germline): MNHNS, SASEGT. In nucleotides, the CDR3 is TGTGCCAGCAGTGGAGGTTGGCGGAATGGCTACACCTTC. Translating it yields CASSGGWRNGYTF.

This clone has only one observation. V gene TRBV2 combines with J gene TRBJ2-2; either TRBD1 or TRBD2 may supply D (5 bases each). The germline V gene has CDR1 SNHLY and CDR2 FYNNEI. Trimming stripped 5 bases from V and 7 bases from J, with 17 bases between. The CDR3 is made up of 15 amino acids. CDR3 in DNA: TGTGCCAGCAGTTCAAGGGGAGTCGGTTACGGGGAGCTGTTTTTT. Translating gives CASSSRGVGYGELFF. The full variable domain, completed using reference TRBV2 and TRBJ2-2, is EPEVTQTPSHQVTQMGQEVILRCVPISNHLYFYWYRQILGQKVEFLVSFYNNEISEKSEIFDDQFSVERPDGSNFTLKIRSTKLEDSAMYFCASSSRGVGYGELFFGEGSRLTVL.

The rearrangement links TRBV18 to TRBJ1-1; weak D call: TRBD1 (6 bases). V was trimmed by 3 bases and J by 1 base, leaving 12 bases between them. In germline, CDR1 is KGHSH, CDR2 LQKENI. The CDR3 is made up of 15 amino acids. CDR3 nucleotides: TGTGCCAGCTCACCCCACAGGGATGGGAACACTGAAGCTTTCTTT. Residues: CASSPHRDGNTEAFF.

This clone appeared many times. This sequence joins TRBV10-3 and TRBJ1-1; D is undetermined. CDR3 length: 15 amino acids. Germline V gene sequence: CDR1 ENHRY, CDR2 SYGVKD. The germline V and J ends were trimmed by 7 bases and 1 base, with 16 bases remaining between them. CDR3 nucleotides: TGTGCCATCACCTCGGCGTCGGGAGAGAACACTGAAGCTTTCTTT. Its protein product is CAITSASGENTEAFF.

V gene TRBV5-1 combines with J gene TRBJ2-1, with TRBD1 identical over 7 bases. Germline trimming cut 4 bases from V and 10 bases from J; bases unmatched to any gene: 11. The CDR3 has 14 residues. CDR1 and CDR2 from the germline V gene are SGHRS and YFSETQ. The CDR3 sequence is CASSHGQAHGEQFF. The CDR3 nucleotides are TGCGCCAGCAGCCATGGACAGGCTCACGGGGAGCAGTTCTTC.

The V call is TRBV27, the J call TRBJ1-4; 9 bases fit TRBD1. Per germline, CDR1 MNHEY and CDR2 SMNVEV (reference sequence). Losses at the gene ends were 1 base for V and 7 bases for J; bases not matched to a gene: 10. This CDR3 has 17 residues. CDR3 DNA: TGTGCCAGCAGTTTATGGAGACAGGGGGGCCCAAGTGAAAAACTGTTTTTT. It is translated as CASSLWRQGGPSEKLFF.